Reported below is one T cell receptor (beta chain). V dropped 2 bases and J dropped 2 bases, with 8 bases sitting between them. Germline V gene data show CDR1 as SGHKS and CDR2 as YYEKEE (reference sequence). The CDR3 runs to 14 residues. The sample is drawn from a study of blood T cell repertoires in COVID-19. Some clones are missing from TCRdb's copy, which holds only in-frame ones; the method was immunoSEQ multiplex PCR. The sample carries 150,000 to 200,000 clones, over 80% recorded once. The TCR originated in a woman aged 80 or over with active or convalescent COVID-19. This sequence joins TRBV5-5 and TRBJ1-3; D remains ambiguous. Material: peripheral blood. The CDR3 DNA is TGTGCCAGCAGCTTTCACGGGGCTGGAAACACCATATATTTT. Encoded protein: CASSFHGAGNTIYF. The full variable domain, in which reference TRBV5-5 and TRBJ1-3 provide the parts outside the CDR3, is DAGVTQSPTHLIKTRGQQVTLRCSPISGHKSVSWYQQVLGQGPQFIFQYYEKEERGRGNFPDRFSARQFPNYSSELNVNALLLGDSALYLCASSFHGAGNTIYFGEGSWLTVV.